The 15 T cell receptor beta chains listed next were all sequenced from one sample in a study of T cell changes during pregnancy in multiple sclerosis. The protocol was immunoSEQ multiplex PCR, while the TCRdb copy is restricted to in-frame clones and leaves out a portion. The top ten clones hold approximately 0.84% of a sample with about 68,000 clones, under 95% of them seen once. Here the sequenced sample was peripheral blood, taken in the second trimester of pregnancy. The receptors originated from a female donor with multiple sclerosis, enrolled in a pregnancy study.

The chain joins TRBV7-2 to TRBJ1-1; the D is unclear. The CDR3 runs to 13 residues. Trimming cost V 5 bases and J 1 base, with 8 bases left between them. Germline assignment: CDR1 SGHTA and CDR2 FQGNSA. The CDR3 is CASSKAKNTEAFF. The CDR3, as DNA: TGTGCCAGCAGCAAAGCAAAGAACACTGAAGCTTTCTTT.

J is TRBJ2-1 and V is TRBV30; possibly TRBD1 for D (6 bases). Trimming stripped 5 bases from V and 5 bases from J, with 10 bases between. CDR3 size: 12 residues. Per the germline V gene, CDR1 is GTSNPN and CDR2 is SVGIG (reference sequence). CDR3 in amino acids: CAWGQKNNEQFF. The DNA for the CDR3 is TGTGCCTGGGGACAGAAGAACAATGAGCAGTTCTTC.

The gene calls are TRBV6-6 and TRBJ1-4; 9 bases agree with TRBD1. V shed 4 bases and J 8 bases; nucleotides not matched to a gene: 5. Per the germline V gene, CDR1 is MNHNY and CDR2 is SVGAGI (reference sequence). The CDR3 runs to 14 residues. Written as DNA, the CDR3 is TGTGCCAGCAGTTCGGGACAGGGAAGGGAAAAACTGTTTTTT. Its translation: CASSSGQGREKLFF.

The V call is TRBV9, the J call TRBJ2-2; 7 nucleotides match TRBD1. There are 15 residues in the CDR3. The V segment lost 4 bases and the J segment 5 bases; nucleotides outside the gene matches: 8. Germline-derived CDR1 and CDR2 are SGDLS and YYNGEE. DNA for the CDR3: TGTGCCAGCAGCACGGGACAGATCATAACCGGGGAGCTGTTTTTT. It is translated as CASSTGQIITGELFF.

A note on this clone: The same CDR3 arises from other DNA sequences in this sample as well. The chain couples TRBV6-1 to TRBJ1-1, with D tentatively TRBD1 (5 bases). The CDR3 loop spans 13 amino acids. Trimming shortened V by 2 bases and J by 4 bases, and 8 bases separated the two germline ends. Germline CDR1 and CDR2: MNHNS and SASEGT. The CDR3 DNA follows: TGTGCCAGCAGTGAACAGGGCTTCACTGAAGCTTTCTTT. Its protein is CASSEQGFTEAFF.

J is TRBJ2-3 and V is TRBV4-3; D remains unclear. The CDR3 sequence is 19 residues long. The V and J ends lost 0 bases and 1 base respectively, with 20 bases between them. Germline-derived CDR1 and CDR2 are LGHNA and YSLEER. The CDR3 DNA follows: TGCGCCAGCAGCCAAGATGAAGTTCGAGGTTCAGTCCGCACAGATACGCAGTATTTT. Residues: CASSQDEVRGSVRTDTQYF.

This chain uses TRBV10-3 with TRBJ1-1, with 8 bases aligning to TRBD1. The CDR3 has 15 residues. Trimming cost V 10 bases and J 0 bases; bases outside gene matches: 10. Per germline, CDR1 ENHRY and CDR2 SYGVKD. The CDR3 sequence is CATVDRDLMNTEAFF. CDR3 coding DNA: TGTGCCACGGTGGACAGGGATCTAATGAACACTGAAGCTTTCTTT.

The chain recombines TRBV13 with TRBJ2-7, with 12 nucleotides matching TRBD1. The CDR3 extends over 15 amino acids. Germline loops: CDR1 PRHDT, CDR2 FYEKMQ (reference sequence). The J segment lost 7 bases and the V segment lost 3 bases, leaving 7 bases of the junction unmatched. The CDR3 nucleotides are TGTGCCAGCAGCTTTCCGGGACAGGGGGCGTATGAGCAGTACTTC. Protein: CASSFPGQGAYEQYF.

This chain connects TRBV30 to TRBJ1-2; 12 bases line up with TRBD1. The junction had 6 bases not matched to a gene; V was cut back by 0 bases and J by 7 bases. The CDR3 length is 15 residues. Per germline, CDR1 GTSNPN and CDR2 SVGIG (reference sequence). The CDR3 loop reads CAWSVRGTGGCGYTF. CDR3 in DNA: TGTGCCTGGAGTGTAAGAGGGACAGGGGGCTGTGGCTACACCTTC.

The J gene is TRBJ1-4, the V gene TRBV4-3; D remains ambiguous. This CDR3 comprises 18 residues. Germline lookup yields CDR1 LGHNA and CDR2 YSLEER. V lost 1 base to trimming and J lost 3 bases, with 18 bases between them. This CDR3 is CASSQGLQTRSANEKLFF. The CDR3 DNA reads TGCGCCAGCAGCCAAGGTCTCCAGACCAGGTCGGCTAATGAAAAACTGTTTTTT.

The chain couples TRBV7-3 to TRBJ2-1, with TRBD2 matching 7 bases. The V and J ends lost 5 bases and 3 bases, in that order; junction bases with no gene match: 4. This CDR3 is built from 14 residues. Germline V gives CDR1 SGHTA, CDR2 FQGTGA. The CDR3, as DNA: TGTGCCAGCAGCCAGACTAGCCTCTACAATGAGCAGTTCTTC. Protein sequence: CASSQTSLYNEQFF.

CDR3 loop: CASSEQTGNPDTQYF. The CDR3 nucleotides are TGTGCCAGCAGTGAACAGACAGGGAACCCAGATACGCAGTATTTT. The chain combines TRBV25-1 with TRBJ2-3; TRBD1 matches at 7 bases. The CDR3 contains 15 residues. CDR1 MGHDK and CDR2 SYGVNS come from the germline V gene. After removal of 2 bases from V and 4 bases from J, the junction contained 6 bases not matched to a gene.

Here the CDR3 reads CASSIGEGVYEQYF. The CDR3 bases are TGTGCCAGTAGTATAGGAGAGGGGGTCTACGAGCAGTACTTC. The rearrangement joins TRBV19 to TRBJ2-7, with D possibly TRBD1 on 6 matching bases. V shed 1 base and J shed 3 bases, with 10 bases lying between them. CDR1 is LNHDA, CDR2 SQIVND, per germline (reference sequence). The length of the CDR3 is 14 residues.

The chain links TRBV11-2 to TRBJ2-1; D remains ambiguous. The germline V gene encodes CDR1 SGHAT and CDR2 FQNNGV. V lost 5 bases to trimming and J lost 5 bases, with 10 bases between them. This CDR3 is 13 amino acids long. Written as DNA, the CDR3 is TGTGCCAGCAGCCATGGCCCCCACAATGAGCAGTTCTTC. This codes for CASSHGPHNEQFF. The complete variable domain, with remaining parts taken from reference TRBV11-2 and TRBJ2-1, reads EAGVAQSPRYKIIEKRQSVAFWCNPISGHATLYWYQQILGQGPKLLIQFQNNGVVDDSQLPKDRFSAERLKGVDSTLKIQPAKLEDSAVYLCASSHGPHNEQFFGPGTRLTVL.

The rearrangement links TRBV9 to TRBJ2-3; TRBD2 matches 11 bases. The CDR3 sequence is 19 residues long. Trimming took 3 bases from V and 3 from J; bases not matched to a gene: 15. Germline assignment: CDR1 SGDLS and CDR2 YYNGEE. CDR3 protein: CASSDPWGVSGGVTDTQYF. The CDR3, as DNA: TGTGCCAGCAGCGACCCCTGGGGTGTTAGCGGGGGGGTAACAGATACGCAGTATTTT. The variable domain in full, completed from reference TRBV9 and TRBJ2-3, reads DSGVTQTPKHLITATGQRVTLRCSPRSGDLSVYWYQQSLDQGLQFLIQYYNGEERAKGNILERFSAQQFPDLHSELNLSSLELGDSALYFCASSDPWGVSGGVTDTQYFGPGTRLTVL.